This TCR beta chain was observed in a study of blood T cell repertoires in COVID-19. Study at large: PBMCs, B-cell-depleted T cells, or T cells were the source of the cDNA or gDNA that made up the material.

The V and J ends lost 5 bases and 8 bases, in that order; junction bases with no gene match: 4. Germline lookup yields CDR1 SGHTA and CDR2 FQGTGA. The CDR3 is 14 amino acids. This table comes from immunoSEQ multiplex PCR, and its TCRdb copy is limited to in-frame clones, with some not included. The table lists 200,000 or so clones, almost 80% of them singletons. This TCR was recovered from a man aged 55 to 69 with active or convalescent COVID-19. Source material: peripheral blood. This chain joins TRBV7-3 and TRBJ2-3; 13 nucleotides align to TRBD2. This CDR3 is CASSTGLAGLTQYF. CDR3 DNA: TGTGCCAGCAGCACGGGACTAGCGGGACTTACGCAGTATTTT.